Each of the 12 T cell receptor beta chains below was sequenced from the same sample in a study of cytomegalovirus exposure and HLA in healthy donors. In the PCR, 60 Vbeta and 13 Jbeta primers were used. The table came from immunoSEQ multiplex PCR; TCRdb's copy has only in-frame clones and leaves some out. The sample lists about 140,000 clones, 76% seen once, with about 3.9% in the top ten. Sequencing was done on a sample of PBMCs. Receptor source: a young man in good health and CMV-seronegative.

This clone was found once. The chain couples TRBV11-2 to TRBJ2-2; no firm D call. With 1 base removed from V and 1 base from J, the gap between germline ends came to 7 bases. Germline V gene lookup returns CDR1 SGHAT and CDR2 FQNNGV. There are 15 residues in the CDR3. CDR3 protein: CASSLGAGNTGELFF. DNA for the CDR3: TGTGCCAGCAGCTTAGGGGCCGGGAACACCGGGGAGCTGTTTTTT.

The V and J genes are TRBV14 and TRBJ1-5, with D perhaps TRBD1 (6 bases). Germline V gene lookup returns CDR1 SGHDN and CDR2 FVKESK. The CDR3 extends over 13 amino acids. V was pared by 2 bases and J by 7 bases, with 9 bases between. CDR3 in DNA: TGTGCCAGCAGCCAATTCCAGGGGCAGCCCCAGCATTTT. It codes for CASSQFQGQPQHF.

This clone was recorded only once. The V and J genes are TRBV19 and TRBJ1-2, with no clear D. The V gene lost 2 bases and the J gene lost 4 bases, with 23 bases spanning the gap. CDR3 length: 18 amino acids. Germline-derived CDR1 and CDR2 are LNHDA and SQIVND (reference sequence). DNA for the CDR3: TGTGCCAGTAGTATACCTGCCCTGTCGACTCCCTCCTTCTATGGCTACACCTTC. Translation gives CASSIPALSTPSFYGYTF.

This clone was seen a handful of times. This sequence joins TRBV14 and TRBJ2-1; D gene ambiguous. The CDR3 covers 13 residues. Germline V lookup: CDR1 SGHDN, CDR2 FVKESK. Trimming removed 1 base from V and 8 bases from J, with 9 bases in between. The CDR3: CASSQALAHEQFF. For the CDR3, the DNA is TGTGCCAGCAGCCAAGCCTTAGCTCATGAGCAGTTCTTC.

The chain uses TRBV28 and TRBJ2-1; 9 positions match TRBD1. There are 15 residues in the CDR3. Per germline, CDR1 MDHEN and CDR2 SYDVKM. Unmatched junction bases numbered 8, after V lost 4 bases and J lost 7 bases. CDR3 sequence (DNA): TGTGCCAGCAGTTCCCCCCGGGACAGGGTTAATGAGCAGTTCTTC. Translation gives CASSSPRDRVNEQFF. Combining the CDR3 with reference TRBV28 and TRBJ2-1 gives the whole variable domain DVKVTQSSRYLVKRTGEKVFLECVQDMDHENMFWYRQDPGLGLRLIYFSYDVKMKEKGDIPEGYSVSREKKERFSLILESASTNQTSMYLCASSSPRDRVNEQFFGPGTRLTVL.

The chain joins TRBV6-5 to TRBJ1-6; 7 bases align to TRBD1. V trimming: 4 bases; J trimming: 7 bases; junction bases outside the gene matches: 7. The germline V gene encodes CDR1 MNHEY and CDR2 SVGAGI. The CDR3 runs 15 residues. CDR3 bases: TGTGCCAGCAGTTTGACAGGGACGACAAATTCACCCCTCCACTTT. Translation: CASSLTGTTNSPLHF.

This rearrangement joins TRBV7-9 to TRBJ1-1; 7 bases are a match to TRBD1. This CDR3 contains 15 residues. After removal of 2 bases from V and 6 bases from J, the junction contained 9 bases not matched to a gene. CDR1 and CDR2 from the germline V gene are SEHNR and FQNEAQ (reference sequence). CDR3 sequence reads: CASSLRSGGFAEAFF. DNA of the CDR3: TGTGCCAGCAGCTTAAGGTCAGGGGGATTCGCTGAAGCTTTCTTT.

This clone was picked up a small number of times. J is TRBJ2-2 and V is TRBV5-1; 12 positions match TRBD2. The CDR3 length is 17 residues. J was trimmed by 7 bases and V by 0 bases; bases with no gene match: 7. Germline-derived CDR1 and CDR2 are SGHRS and YFSETQ. The CDR3 loop is CASSLGLAGGPIGELFF. As DNA, the CDR3 is TGCGCCAGCAGCTTGGGGCTAGCGGGAGGGCCGATCGGGGAGCTGTTTTTT.

The chain couples TRBV20-1 to TRBJ1-2, with a possible D match to TRBD1 (6 bases). The CDR3 is 11 residues long. Per germline, CDR1 DFQATT and CDR2 SNEGSKA (reference sequence). V gave up 5 bases and J gave up 8 bases, with 12 bases separating them. CDR3: CSASTGTGYTF. Written as DNA, the CDR3 is TGCAGTGCTTCTACAGGGACCGGCTACACCTTC.

The chain employs TRBV27 and TRBJ2-7; 7 bases fit TRBD1. This CDR3 comprises 15 residues. Germline CDR1 MNHEY, CDR2 SMNVEV (reference sequence). With 6 bases clipped from V and 0 bases from J, the junction kept 8 bases outside the gene matches. The CDR3 is CASRRETGFSYEQYF. Written as DNA, the CDR3 is TGTGCCAGCAGACGTGAGACAGGGTTCTCCTACGAGCAGTACTTC.

The chain joins TRBV7-3 to TRBJ2-3; 8 positions agree with TRBD1. The J segment lost 5 bases and the V segment lost 2 bases, leaving 6 bases of the junction unmatched. The CDR3 covers 15 residues. Germline V gene data show CDR1 as SGHTA and CDR2 as FQGTGA. Here the CDR3 DNA reads TGTGCCAGCAGCTTACCCGGGACAGGCAAAGATACGCAGTATTTT. Translating it yields CASSLPGTGKDTQYF. Variable domain in full (rest from reference TRBV7-3 and TRBJ2-3): GAGVSQTPSNKVTEKGKYVELRCDPISGHTALYWYRQSLGQGPEFLIYFQGTGAADDSGLPNDRFFAVRPEGSVSTLKIQRTERGDSAVYLCASSLPGTGKDTQYFGPGTRLTVL.

The chain joins TRBV4-1 to TRBJ2-4; 7 nucleotides agree with TRBD1. V trimming: 1 base; J trimming: 5 bases; junction bases outside the gene matches: 11. The CDR3 is 17 amino acids. Germline CDR1 reads MGHRA; CDR2 reads YSYEKL. Written as DNA, the CDR3 is TGCGCCAGCAGCCAAGTCCCTGGACAGGCCGGGCAAAACATTCAGTACTTC. Translation: CASSQVPGQAGQNIQYF.